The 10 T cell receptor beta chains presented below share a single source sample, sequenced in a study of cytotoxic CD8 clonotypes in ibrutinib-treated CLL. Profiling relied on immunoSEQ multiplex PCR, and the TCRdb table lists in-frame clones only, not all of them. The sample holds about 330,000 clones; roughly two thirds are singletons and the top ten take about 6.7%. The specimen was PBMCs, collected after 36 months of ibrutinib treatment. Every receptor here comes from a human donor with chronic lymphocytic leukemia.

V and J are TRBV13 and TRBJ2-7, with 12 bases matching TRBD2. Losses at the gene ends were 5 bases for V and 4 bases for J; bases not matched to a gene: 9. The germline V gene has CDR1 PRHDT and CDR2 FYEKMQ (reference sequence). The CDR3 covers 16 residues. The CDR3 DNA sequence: TGTGCCAGCAGCCCCGGACTAGCGGGGTACGAATACGAGCAGTACTTC. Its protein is CASSPGLAGYEYEQYF.

The DNA for the CDR3 is TGTGCCAGCAGCTTAGGACCCTTCCCTCCCGGGACAGGCACGTTTTATGGCTACACCTTC. Protein product: CASSLGPFPPGTGTFYGYTF. The chain carries TRBV5-5 and TRBJ1-2; 8 nucleotides agree with TRBD1. V lost 2 bases and J lost 5; bases outside the gene matches: 23. Germline values: CDR1 SGHKS, CDR2 YYEKEE (reference sequence). CDR3 length: 20 amino acids.

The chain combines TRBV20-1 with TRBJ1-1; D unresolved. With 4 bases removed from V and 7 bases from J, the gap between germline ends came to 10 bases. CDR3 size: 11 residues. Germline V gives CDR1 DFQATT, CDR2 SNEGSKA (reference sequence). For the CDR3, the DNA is TGCAGTGCTACCGACGGGAATGAAGCTTTCTTT. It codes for CSATDGNEAFF.

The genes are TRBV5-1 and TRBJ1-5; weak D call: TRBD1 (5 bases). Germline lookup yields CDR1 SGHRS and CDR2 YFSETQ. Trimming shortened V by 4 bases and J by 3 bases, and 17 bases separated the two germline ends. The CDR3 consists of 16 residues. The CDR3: CASSLRPDRYNQPQHF. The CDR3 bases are TGCGCCAGCAGCCTAAGACCCGACAGATACAATCAGCCCCAGCATTTT.

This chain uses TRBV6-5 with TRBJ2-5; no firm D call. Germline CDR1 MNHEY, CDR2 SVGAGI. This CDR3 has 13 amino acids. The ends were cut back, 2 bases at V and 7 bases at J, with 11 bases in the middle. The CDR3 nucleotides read TGTGCCAGCAGTTACGCGTTTCGTGGGACCCAGTACTTC. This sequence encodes CASSYAFRGTQYF.

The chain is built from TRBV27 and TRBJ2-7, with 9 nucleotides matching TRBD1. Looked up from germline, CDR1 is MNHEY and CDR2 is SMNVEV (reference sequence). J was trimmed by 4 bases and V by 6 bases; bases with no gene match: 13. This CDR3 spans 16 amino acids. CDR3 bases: TGTGCCAGCAGCCCGAGTTTCCGGGACAGGGCGTACGAGCAGTACTTC. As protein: CASSPSFRDRAYEQYF.

In DNA, the CDR3 is TGCGCCAGCAGCCAATCGACAGGGTATGGCCTCGAGACCCAGTACTTC. As protein: CASSQSTGYGLETQYF. The chain recombines TRBV4-1 with TRBJ2-5, with 7 bases aligning to TRBD1. The CDR3 has 16 residues. The V and J ends lost 2 bases and 5 bases, in that order; junction bases with no gene match: 11. Germline V CDR1 and CDR2: MGHRA, YSYEKL.

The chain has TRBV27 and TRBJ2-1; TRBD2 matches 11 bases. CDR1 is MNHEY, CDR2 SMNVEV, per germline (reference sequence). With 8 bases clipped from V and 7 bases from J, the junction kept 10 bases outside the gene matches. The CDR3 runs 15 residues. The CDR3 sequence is CASSPGLAGGNEQFF. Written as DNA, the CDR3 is TGTGCCAGCTCTCCCGGGCTAGCGGGGGGTAATGAGCAGTTCTTC.

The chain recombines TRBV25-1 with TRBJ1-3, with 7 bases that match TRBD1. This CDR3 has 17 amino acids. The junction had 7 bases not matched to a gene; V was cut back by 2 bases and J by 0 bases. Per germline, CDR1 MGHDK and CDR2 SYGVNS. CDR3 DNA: TGTGCCAGCAGTGAAGGGGACAGCTACTTCTCTGGAAACACCATATATTTT. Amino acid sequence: CASSEGDSYFSGNTIYF.

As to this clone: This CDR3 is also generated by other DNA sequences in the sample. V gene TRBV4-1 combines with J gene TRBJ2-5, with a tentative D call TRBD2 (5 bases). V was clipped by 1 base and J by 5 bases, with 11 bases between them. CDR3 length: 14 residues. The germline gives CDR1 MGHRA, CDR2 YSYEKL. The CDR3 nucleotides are TGCGCCAGCAGCCAAGTGGGCAGAGGGGAGACCCAGTACTTC. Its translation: CASSQVGRGETQYF.